The source of this TCR beta chain is a study of blood T cell repertoires in COVID-19. Study context: The study drew acute and convalescent COVID-19 samples from the United States, Italy and Spain. The cDNA or gDNA used as material had been derived from T cells, B-cell-depleted T cells, or PBMCs.

Study processing details: Reference gene primer amplification in the assay estimated nucleated cell counts. Produced via immunoSEQ multiplex PCR; TCRdb's table is partial and in-frame only. D and trimming were read from the DNA, whereas the V and J calls and clone size are those reported in that table. Of 72,000 or so clones in the sample, around 82% were seen once. The TCR originated in a man of 80 years or more with active COVID-19. The sequencing input was peripheral blood.

The CDR3 loop is CASSQEAQGTDTQYF. The DNA for the CDR3 is TGCGCCAGCAGCCAAGAAGCCCAGGGAACAGATACGCAGTATTTT. This chain connects TRBV4-3 to TRBJ2-3; maybe TRBD1 (5 bases). V was clipped by 0 bases and J by 3 bases, with 10 bases between them. The germline gives CDR1 LGHNA, CDR2 YSLEER. The CDR3 is made up of 15 amino acids.